These 16 T cell receptor beta chains were sequenced from one sample in a study of blood T cell repertoires in COVID-19 (dated by TCRdb to 2020 to 2022). Receptors were amplified or captured by the immunoSEQ multiplex PCR assay. In its TCRdb copy, this immuneACCESS table keeps in-frame sequences only and misses some clones. Where compared with another copy, unresolved V genes explain less than half of these, and the others have no known cause. This sample lists around 200,000 clones; over 80% were detected once. The leading ten clones occupy around 1.3% of the sample. Sequenced input: peripheral blood. The receptors shown here come from a woman aged 30 to 39 with COVID-19, enrolled during active disease.

The chain has TRBV30 and TRBJ2-7; perhaps TRBD1 as D (6 bases). Germline V gene data show CDR1 as GTSNPN and CDR2 as SVGIG (reference sequence). Trimming took off 3 bases at V and 6 bases at J, with 15 bases between the two ends. This CDR3 region has 13 residues. The CDR3 DNA sequence: TGTGCCTGGAGACCACAGGGAAGGGGCGAGCAGTACTTC. It is translated as CAWRPQGRGEQYF.

This clone was recorded only once. The V and J genes are TRBV19 and TRBJ2-3; TRBD1 is a possible D gene (5 bases). V lost 2 bases and J 4 bases, leaving 16 bases between the germline ends. CDR3 length: 16 amino acids. Germline CDR1 is LNHDA and CDR2 is SQIVND (reference sequence). CDR3 sequence reads: CASSISFGRVADTQYF. CDR3 sequence (DNA): TGTGCCAGTAGTATATCATTTGGCAGGGTGGCAGATACGCAGTATTTT.

The V gene is TRBV5-5, the J gene TRBJ2-1; a weak D match, TRBD1 (5 bases). The CDR3 extends over 17 amino acids. V was pared by 0 bases and J by 4 bases, with 17 bases between. Germline CDR1 is SGHKS and CDR2 is YYEKEE (reference sequence). The CDR3 protein is CASSLGPLSPGYNEQFF. CDR3 nucleotides: TGTGCCAGCAGCTTGGGGCCCCTGTCCCCAGGGTACAATGAGCAGTTCTTC.

A single count supports this clone. The chain links TRBV7-2 to TRBJ1-1; D is unclear. Trimming left V 5 bases short and J 7 bases short, with 17 bases between. The CDR3 consists of 14 residues. Germline V gives CDR1 SGHTA, CDR2 FQGNSA. The CDR3 sequence is CASSARFGGFEAFF. DNA for the CDR3: TGTGCCAGCAGCGCAAGGTTCGGCGGATTTGAAGCTTTCTTT.

The chain joins TRBV28 to TRBJ2-7, with TRBD1 matching 9 bases. After removal of 2 bases from V and 9 bases from J, the junction contained 11 bases not matched to a gene. Germline CDR1 is MDHEN and CDR2 is SYDVKM. The length of the CDR3 is 15 residues. The CDR3 DNA reads as TGTGCCAGCAGTTTAGCACCGGGACAGGGCTGGGCGCAGTACTTC. This gives the protein CASSLAPGQGWAQYF.

This chain joins TRBV7-6 and TRBJ2-1, with TRBD2 as a possible D gene (6 bases). V was shortened by 0 bases and J by 12 bases, with 12 bases between the two germline ends. The CDR3 has 13 residues. CDR1 and CDR2 from the germline V gene are SGHVS and FNYEAQ. The CDR3 region has the DNA TGTGCCAGCAGCTTAGCAGGGGCCGGGGGGCAGTTCTTC. Encoded protein: CASSLAGAGGQFF.

The chain joins TRBV5-4 to TRBJ2-7; 9 bases agree with TRBD1. CDR1 is SGHNT and CDR2 is YYREEE in the germline V gene (reference sequence). CDR3 length: 15 residues. The V gene end was trimmed by 2 bases and the J gene end by 6 bases; junction bases not matched to a gene: 9. CDR3 in amino acids: CASSFTGTGNGEQYF. The CDR3 DNA follows: TGTGCCAGCAGCTTCACCGGGACAGGGAACGGCGAGCAGTACTTC.

The CDR3 protein is CASSVRQGSTDTQYF. CDR3 DNA: TGTGCCAGCAGCGTAAGGCAGGGCAGCACAGATACGCAGTATTTT. The rearrangement links TRBV9 to TRBJ2-3, with D maybe TRBD1 (5 bases). Looked up from germline, CDR1 is SGDLS and CDR2 is YYNGEE. The CDR3 has 15 amino acids. V was clipped by 1 base and J by 0 bases, with 9 bases between them.

The rearrangement joins TRBV9 to TRBJ2-5, with D possibly TRBD2 on 6 matching bases. The CDR3 runs 14 residues. Looked up from germline, CDR1 is SGDLS and CDR2 is YYNGEE. V lost 2 bases and J 5 bases, leaving 13 bases between the germline ends. The CDR3 region is CASSVEGIDETQYF. The CDR3, as DNA: TGTGCCAGCAGCGTGGAGGGGATCGATGAGACCCAGTACTTC. The variable domain in full, with the rest retrieved from reference TRBV9 and TRBJ2-5, is DSGVTQTPKHLITATGQRVTLRCSPRSGDLSVYWYQQSLDQGLQFLIQYYNGEERAKGNILERFSAQQFPDLHSELNLSSLELGDSALYFCASSVEGIDETQYFGPGTRLLVL.

The chain employs TRBV7-3 and TRBJ2-2; D is possibly TRBD1 (5 bases). Between the trimmed V and J ends, which lost 0 bases and 4 bases, there was a span of 15 bases. The CDR3 extends over 17 amino acids. The germline V gene has CDR1 SGHTA and CDR2 FQGTGA. In DNA, the CDR3 is TGTGCCAGCAGCTTAACCCCAATCGGGCAGGGCACCGGGGAGCTGTTTTTT. It encodes CASSLTPIGQGTGELFF.

V is TRBV29-1 and J is TRBJ2-7, with 9 bases matching TRBD1. Germline trimming cut 7 bases from V and 2 bases from J; bases unmatched to any gene: 0. CDR3 length equals 11 residues. Germline V gene lookup returns CDR1 SQVTM and CDR2 ANQGSEA. The CDR3 here is CSGQGAYEQYF. The CDR3 DNA is TGCAGCGGACAGGGGGCCTACGAGCAGTACTTC.

V is TRBV27 and J is TRBJ1-2, with 8 bases aligning to TRBD1. CDR1 and CDR2 (germline): MNHEY, SMNVEV (reference sequence). The CDR3 runs 15 residues. V trimming: 5 bases; J trimming: 0 bases; junction bases outside the gene matches: 5. CDR3 residues: CASSPQTGANYGYTF. In nucleotides, the CDR3 is TGTGCCAGCAGTCCCCAGACAGGGGCTAACTATGGCTACACCTTC.

This clone was seen a single time. The chain recombines TRBV19 with TRBJ2-7; 9 bases are shared with TRBD2. From germline, CDR1 is LNHDA and CDR2 SQIVND (reference sequence). The CDR3 has 16 amino acids. V lost 4 bases to trimming and J lost 3 bases; unmatched junction nucleotides: 10. This CDR3 is CASSTVKTSGHYEQYF. CDR3 in DNA: TGTGCCAGTAGTACAGTCAAGACTAGCGGACACTACGAGCAGTACTTC. Variable domain in full (rest from reference TRBV19 and TRBJ2-7): DGGITQSPKYLFRKEGQNVTLSCEQNLNHDAMYWYRQDPGQGLRLIYYSQIVNDFQKGDIAEGYSVSREKKESFPLTVTSAQKNPTAFYLCASSTVKTSGHYEQYFGPGTRLTVT.

The chain couples TRBV18 to TRBJ2-1; TRBD1 agrees at 10 bases. Germline lookup yields CDR1 KGHSH and CDR2 LQKENI. With 5 bases clipped from V and 4 bases from J, the junction kept 8 bases outside the gene matches. The CDR3 has 16 amino acids. DNA for the CDR3: TGTGCCAGCTCATTATCGGACAGGGGGATATACAATGAGCAGTTCTTC. Protein: CASSLSDRGIYNEQFF.

The chain employs TRBV4-1 and TRBJ1-1; D is unclear. CDR3 size: 12 residues. V was pared by 1 base and J by 6 bases, with 6 bases between. The germline CDR1 and CDR2 sequences are MGHRA and YSYEKL. This chain's CDR3 is CASSQVSAEAFF. In DNA form, the CDR3 reads TGCGCCAGCAGCCAAGTTTCCGCTGAAGCTTTCTTT.

This chain connects TRBV19 to TRBJ1-1; possibly TRBD1 for D (5 bases). The CDR3 has 11 residues. Germline-derived CDR1 and CDR2 are LNHDA and SQIVND (reference sequence). The V and J ends lost 3 bases and 10 bases respectively, with 9 bases between them. The CDR3 coding sequence is TGTGCCAGTAGTATTGGGGGGAGAGCTTTCTTT. Translation: CASSIGGRAFF.